Sequencing of this T cell receptor (beta chain) was carried out in a study of T cell repertoires in cytomegalovirus infection. Study as a whole: Public TCR beta signatures marked donors with CMV infection and the matching HLA. Study results and caveats: Carriers of CMV and the relevant HLA type were discriminated by public TCR beta frequency. Ex vivo responses were dominated by HLA-C-restricted CMV-specific TCR beta clonotypes.

This clonotype has a count of ten or more. Its cognate antigen is unknown. The CDR3 loop spans 13 amino acids. V was clipped by 5 bases and J by 10 bases; unmatched bases: 5. Germline CDR1 is SGHTA and CDR2 is FQGNSA. A single record per CDR3 protein comes from TCRdb applying MiXCR to the reads. The sample includes around 290,000 distinct CDR3 sequences, roughly a quarter of them seen just once. The sequencing input was PBMCs. The receptor comes from a human donor in good health (CMV status not recorded). Some clones in this sample may be carry-over from other donors' samples. The V gene is TRBV7-2, the J gene TRBJ1-4; 9 bases align to TRBD1. The CDR3, as DNA: TGTGCCAGCAGCGCTCGACAGGGGGTAAAACTGTTTTTT. Translation gives CASSARQGVKLFF.